These 23 T cell receptor beta chains share one sample of origin, sequenced in a study of a mutant IDH1 vaccine in newly diagnosed glioma. Clones were read by immunoSEQ multiplex PCR, and TCRdb kept only the in-frame ones, dropping some. Among roughly 52,000 clones listed, 80% were seen once. The antigens of these receptors remain unknown. The time point here: week 23, last vaccination. Vaccination comprised doses that each held 300 ug of mutant IDH1 20-mer peptide, plus topical imiquimod. The sequencing here drew on PBMCs, taken from a glioma patient whose treatment included an IDH1 peptide vaccine. The source of these receptors is a man in his forties with glioma.

This chain uses TRBV6-1 with TRBJ2-7, with D tentatively TRBD2 (5 bases). The CDR3 extends over 15 amino acids. Germline V gene data show CDR1 as MNHNS and CDR2 as SASEGT. The V and J ends lost 5 bases and 0 bases respectively, with 14 bases between them. CDR3 loop: CASSSTRALSYEQYF. The CDR3 DNA is TGTGCCAGCAGTTCCACGAGGGCCCTCTCCTACGAGCAGTACTTC.

This chain links TRBV2 with TRBJ2-1; D not resolved. V gave up 3 bases and J gave up 2 bases, with 11 bases separating them. CDR1 is SNHLY, CDR2 FYNNEI, per germline. The CDR3 loop spans 15 amino acids. Here the CDR3 DNA reads TGTGCCAGCAGTGACTCGCGACGGGCCTACAATGAGCAGTTCTTC. The encoded protein is CASSDSRRAYNEQFF.

The chain carries TRBV5-4 and TRBJ2-7; tentatively, D is TRBD1 (6 bases). Germline V CDR1 and CDR2: SGHNT, YYREEE (reference sequence). Trimming shortened V by 4 bases and J by 7 bases, and 15 bases separated the two germline ends. The CDR3 consists of 13 residues. The CDR3 spells CASSLDRSREQYF. CDR3 nucleotide sequence: TGTGCCAGCAGCCTGGACAGATCCAGGGAGCAGTACTTC.

V is TRBV18 and J is TRBJ2-7; TRBD1 agrees at 7 bases. Germline-derived CDR1 and CDR2 are KGHSH and LQKENI. The CDR3 has 15 amino acids. The junction had 12 bases not matched to a gene; V was cut back by 3 bases and J by 7 bases. The DNA for the CDR3 is TGTGCCAGCTCACCCACAGGGGACCCGTTGGGGGAGCAGTACTTC. As protein: CASSPTGDPLGEQYF.

The chain recombines TRBV6-5 with TRBJ1-1; D unresolved. The CDR3 is made up of 15 amino acids. Trimming took off 6 bases at V and 1 base at J, with 15 bases between the two ends. From germline, CDR1 is MNHEY and CDR2 SVGAGI. The CDR3 region is CASSHVSIRNTEAFF. The CDR3, as DNA: TGTGCCAGCAGCCACGTGTCAATCAGGAACACTGAAGCTTTCTTT.

This rearrangement joins TRBV6-1 to TRBJ1-2; TRBD1 might be the D (5 bases). CDR3 size: 11 residues. The V gene lost 8 bases and the J gene lost 4 bases, with 8 bases spanning the gap. Per germline, CDR1 MNHNS and CDR2 SASEGT. CDR3 sequence: CASPGGYGYTF. In DNA form, the CDR3 reads TGTGCCAGCCCGGGGGGCTATGGCTACACCTTC.

V usage is TRBV2 and J usage is TRBJ1-4; D remains unclear. The CDR3 contains 15 residues. V dropped 6 bases and J dropped 8 bases, with 19 bases sitting between them. The germline CDR1 and CDR2 sequences are SNHLY and FYNNEI. This CDR3 reads CASSIQIGRVEKLFF. For the CDR3, the DNA is TGTGCCAGCAGCATTCAGATAGGACGCGTAGAAAAACTGTTTTTT.

The chain uses TRBV7-8 and TRBJ2-5; D is ambiguous. The CDR3 sequence is 18 residues long. The germline gives CDR1 SGHVS, CDR2 FQNEAQ. The V gene lost 1 base and the J gene lost 1 base, with 19 bases spanning the gap. CDR3 protein: CASSLVSGQIVSQETQYF. The CDR3, as DNA: TGTGCCAGCAGCTTAGTTTCCGGCCAAATAGTCTCCCAAGAGACCCAGTACTTC.

The genes are TRBV7-2 and TRBJ1-2; possibly TRBD1 for D (6 bases). Trimming removed 6 bases at V and 3 bases at J, with 17 bases between. CDR3 length: 15 amino acids. CDR1 is SGHTA, CDR2 FQGNSA, per germline. DNA for the CDR3: TGTGCCAGCAGATCAACGCCGGGGGCTTACTATGGCTACACCTTC. Encoded protein: CASRSTPGAYYGYTF.

The chain has TRBV5-8 and TRBJ1-5; a possible D gene is TRBD1 (5 bases). Germline V gene data show CDR1 as SGHTS and CDR2 as YDEGEE. CDR3 length: 14 amino acids. Trimming stripped 4 bases from V and 2 bases from J, with 10 bases between. CDR3 sequence (DNA): TGTGCCAGCAGCGCCCGAGGGGGCAATCAGCCCCAGCATTTT. It encodes CASSARGGNQPQHF.

The chain recombines TRBV7-9 with TRBJ1-5; 7 bases agree with TRBD1. Germline V CDR1 and CDR2: SEHNR, FQNEAQ (reference sequence). The CDR3 totals 13 residues. J was trimmed by 4 bases and V by 3 bases; bases with no gene match: 0. Here the CDR3 reads CASSFRGNQPQHF. Written as DNA, the CDR3 is TGTGCCAGCAGCTTCAGGGGGAATCAGCCCCAGCATTTT.

This clone was seen a few times. The rearrangement uses TRBV2 and TRBJ2-5; the D gene is possibly TRBD2 (6 bases). The V gene's germline CDR1 is SNHLY and CDR2 FYNNEI. CDR3 length: 15 amino acids. V was shortened by 2 bases and J by 4 bases, with 14 bases between the two germline ends. CDR3 protein: CASSERRGRVETQYF. Written as DNA, the CDR3 is TGTGCCAGCAGTGAAAGGAGGGGCAGGGTAGAGACCCAGTACTTC.

A single count supports this clone. This chain connects TRBV19 to TRBJ1-4; no clear D gene. The V gene's germline CDR1 is LNHDA and CDR2 SQIVND (reference sequence). The CDR3 loop spans 14 amino acids. V was trimmed by 2 bases and J by 0 bases, leaving 4 bases between them. Here the CDR3 DNA reads TGTGCCAGTAGTATAACTGCAACTAATGAAAAACTGTTTTTT. Protein product: CASSITATNEKLFF.

A few counts support this clone. This sequence joins TRBV29-1 and TRBJ2-7; D is unresolved. The CDR3 length is 11 residues. V was pared by 4 bases and J by 3 bases, with 7 bases between. CDR1 and CDR2 (germline): SQVTM, ANQGSEA. The CDR3 protein is CSVGADYEQYF. The CDR3 nucleotides are TGCAGCGTTGGGGCCGACTACGAGCAGTACTTC.

The chain carries TRBV20-1 and TRBJ2-5; no clear D gene. V was shortened by 6 bases and J by 2 bases, with 7 bases between the two germline ends. The CDR3 length is 11 residues. CDR1 is DFQATT and CDR2 is SNEGSKA in the germline V gene (reference sequence). In DNA form, the CDR3 reads TGCAGTGCCACGCCTCAAGAGACCCAGTACTTC. Protein product: CSATPQETQYF.

The chain links TRBV18 to TRBJ2-5; no clear D gene. Trimming removed 5 bases from V and 3 bases from J, with 10 bases in between. Germline V gene sequence: CDR1 KGHSH, CDR2 LQKENI. The length of the CDR3 is 13 residues. Here the CDR3 reads CASSINSEETQYF. CDR3 sequence (DNA): TGTGCCAGCTCAATTAACAGCGAAGAGACCCAGTACTTC. The complete variable domain, with remaining parts taken from reference TRBV18 and TRBJ2-5, reads NAGVMQNPRHLVRRRGQEARLRCSPMKGHSHVYWYRQLPEEGLKFMVYLQKENIIDESGMPKERFSAEFPKEGPSILRIQQVVRGDSAAYFCASSINSEETQYFGPGTRLLVL.

This clone has just one count. This chain joins TRBV4-1 and TRBJ2-1; the D gene could be TRBD1 or TRBD2 (5 bases each). The V end was cut by 4 bases, the J end by 7 bases, with 17 bases between. Germline CDR1 is MGHRA and CDR2 is YSYEKL. CDR3 length: 15 amino acids. CDR3 nucleotides: TGCGCCAGCAGCCCCGTGAATTTGGGGGAGAATGAGCAGTTCTTC. This translates into CASSPVNLGENEQFF.

The rearrangement links TRBV7-2 to TRBJ1-2; D remains unclear. V lost 1 base, J lost 2 bases, and 5 bases lay in between. CDR1 SGHTA and CDR2 FQGNSA come from the germline V gene. This CDR3 contains 13 residues. The CDR3 sequence is CASSLGLNYGYTF. The DNA for the CDR3 is TGTGCCAGCAGCTTAGGGCTGAACTATGGCTACACCTTC.

The genes are TRBV7-9 and TRBJ2-7; no firm D call. This CDR3 comprises 13 residues. Looked up from germline, CDR1 is SEHNR and CDR2 is FQNEAQ (reference sequence). Trimming stripped 1 base from V and 5 bases from J, with 9 bases between. The CDR3 region is CASSLGVLDEQYF. Here the CDR3 DNA reads TGTGCCAGCAGCTTAGGGGTGCTTGACGAGCAGTACTTC.

The V call is TRBV6-1, the J call TRBJ1-6; D call uncertain. This CDR3 has 12 amino acids. Looked up from germline, CDR1 is MNHNS and CDR2 is SASEGT. V dropped 6 bases and J dropped 14 bases, with 14 bases sitting between them. This CDR3 is CASRADPVTLHF. Here the CDR3 DNA reads TGTGCCAGCAGAGCGGACCCCGTCACCCTCCACTTT.

The chain links TRBV30 to TRBJ1-4, with 7 positions matching TRBD1. V trimming: 5 bases; J trimming: 4 bases; junction bases outside the gene matches: 4. Germline V gives CDR1 GTSNPN, CDR2 SVGIG (reference sequence). The CDR3 is 13 residues long. The CDR3 nucleotides read TGTGCCTGGGCCCGGGACAGTAATGAAAAACTGTTTTTT. It translates to CAWARDSNEKLFF.

The rearrangement links TRBV5-1 to TRBJ2-1; either TRBD1 or TRBD2 may supply D (5 bases each). The ends were cut back, 4 bases at V and 6 bases at J, with 14 bases in the middle. The CDR3 contains 14 residues. Germline CDR1 SGHRS, CDR2 YFSETQ. Here the CDR3 DNA reads TGCGCCAGCAGCGGCGTCGGGGCCAGCAATGAGCAGTTCTTC. Protein product: CASSGVGASNEQFF. The complete variable domain, with remaining parts taken from reference TRBV5-1 and TRBJ2-1, reads KAGVTQTPRYLIKTRGQQVTLSCSPISGHRSVSWYQQTPGQGLQFLFEYFSETQRNKGNFPGRFSGRQFSNSRSEMNVSTLELGDSALYLCASSGVGASNEQFFGPGTRLTVL.

The chain has TRBV20-1 and TRBJ2-7; D call uncertain. Trimming left V 6 bases short and J 7 bases short, with 13 bases between. The CDR3 has 11 residues. Germline assignment: CDR1 DFQATT and CDR2 SNEGSKA (reference sequence). For the CDR3, the DNA is TGCAGTGCCTCCCCCCGACAAGAGCAGTACTTC. Protein product: CSASPRQEQYF.